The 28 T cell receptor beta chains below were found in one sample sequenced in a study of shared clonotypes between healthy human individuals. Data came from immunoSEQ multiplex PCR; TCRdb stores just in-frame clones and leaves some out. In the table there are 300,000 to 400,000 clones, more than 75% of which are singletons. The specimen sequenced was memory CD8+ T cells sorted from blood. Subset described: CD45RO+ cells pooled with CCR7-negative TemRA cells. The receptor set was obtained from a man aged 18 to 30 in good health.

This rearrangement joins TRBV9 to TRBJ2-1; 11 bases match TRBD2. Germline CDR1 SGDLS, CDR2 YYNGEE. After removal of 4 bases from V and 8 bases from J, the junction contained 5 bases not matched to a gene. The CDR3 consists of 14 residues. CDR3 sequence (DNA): TGTGCCAGCAGCCATAGCGGGAGGGAGGATGAGCAGTTCTTC. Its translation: CASSHSGREDEQFF.

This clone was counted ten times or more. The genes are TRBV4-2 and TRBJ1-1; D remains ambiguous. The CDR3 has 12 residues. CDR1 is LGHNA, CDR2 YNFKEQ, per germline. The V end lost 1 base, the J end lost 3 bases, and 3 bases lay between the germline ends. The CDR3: CASSQVDTEAFF. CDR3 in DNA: TGTGCCAGCAGCCAAGTCGACACTGAAGCTTTCTTT.

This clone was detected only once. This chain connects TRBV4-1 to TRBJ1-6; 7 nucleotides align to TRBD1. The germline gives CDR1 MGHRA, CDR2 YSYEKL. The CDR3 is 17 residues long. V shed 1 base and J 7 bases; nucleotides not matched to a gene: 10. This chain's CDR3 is CASSQAEWAGGNSPLHF. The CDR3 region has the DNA TGCGCCAGCAGCCAAGCCGAATGGGCAGGGGGGAATTCACCCCTCCACTTT.

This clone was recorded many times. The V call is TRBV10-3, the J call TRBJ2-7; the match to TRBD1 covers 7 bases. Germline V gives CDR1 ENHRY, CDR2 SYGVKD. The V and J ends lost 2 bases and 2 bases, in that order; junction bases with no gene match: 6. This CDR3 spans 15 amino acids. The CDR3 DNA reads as TGTGCCATCAGTGAGGAGGACAGGCCGACCTACGAGCAGTACTTC. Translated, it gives CAISEEDRPTYEQYF.

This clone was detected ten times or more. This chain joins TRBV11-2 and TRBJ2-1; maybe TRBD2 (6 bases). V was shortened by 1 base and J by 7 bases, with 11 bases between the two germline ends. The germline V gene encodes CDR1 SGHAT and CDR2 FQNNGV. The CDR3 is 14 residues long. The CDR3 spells CASSLGGVVNEQFF. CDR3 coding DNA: TGTGCCAGCAGCTTAGGCGGGGTGGTTAATGAGCAGTTCTTC. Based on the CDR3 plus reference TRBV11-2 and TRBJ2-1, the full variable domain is EAGVAQSPRYKIIEKRQSVAFWCNPISGHATLYWYQQILGQGPKLLIQFQNNGVVDDSQLPKDRFSAERLKGVDSTLKIQPAKLEDSAVYLCASSLGGVVNEQFFGPGTRLTVL.

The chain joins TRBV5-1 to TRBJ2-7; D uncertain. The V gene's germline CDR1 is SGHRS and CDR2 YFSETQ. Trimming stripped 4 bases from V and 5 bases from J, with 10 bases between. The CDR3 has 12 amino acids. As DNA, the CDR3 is TGCGCCAGCAGCCATAATGGCGACGAGCAGTACTTC. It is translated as CASSHNGDEQYF. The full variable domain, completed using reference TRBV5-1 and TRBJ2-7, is KAGVTQTPRYLIKTRGQQVTLSCSPISGHRSVSWYQQTPGQGLQFLFEYFSETQRNKGNFPGRFSGRQFSNSRSEMNVSTLELGDSALYLCASSHNGDEQYFGPGTRLTVT.

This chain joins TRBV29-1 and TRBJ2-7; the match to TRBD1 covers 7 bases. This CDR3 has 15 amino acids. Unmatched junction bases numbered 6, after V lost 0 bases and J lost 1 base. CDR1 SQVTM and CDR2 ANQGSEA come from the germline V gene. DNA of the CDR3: TGCAGCGTTGAAGAGCCGTCGACAGGGTCCTACGAGCAGTACTTC. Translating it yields CSVEEPSTGSYEQYF.

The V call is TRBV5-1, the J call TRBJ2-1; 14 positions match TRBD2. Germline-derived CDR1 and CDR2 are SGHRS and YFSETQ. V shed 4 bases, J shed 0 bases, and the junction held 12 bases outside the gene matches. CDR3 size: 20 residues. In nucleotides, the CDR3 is TGCGCCAGCAGCCCTACTAGGACTAGCGGGGGGTTAAGCTCCTACAATGAGCAGTTCTTC. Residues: CASSPTRTSGGLSSYNEQFF.

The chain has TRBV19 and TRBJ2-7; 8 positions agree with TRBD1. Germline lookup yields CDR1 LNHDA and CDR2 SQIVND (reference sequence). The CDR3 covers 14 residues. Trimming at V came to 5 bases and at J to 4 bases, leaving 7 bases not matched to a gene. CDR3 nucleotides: TGTGCCAGTAGTGCAACAGGGGGGAGTTACGAGCAGTACTTC. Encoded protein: CASSATGGSYEQYF.

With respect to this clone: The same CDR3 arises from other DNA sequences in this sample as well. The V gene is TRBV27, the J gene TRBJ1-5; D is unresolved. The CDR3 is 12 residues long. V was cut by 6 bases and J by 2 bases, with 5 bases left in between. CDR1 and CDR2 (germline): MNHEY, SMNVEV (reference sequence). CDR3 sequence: CASRTGNQPQHF. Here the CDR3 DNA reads TGTGCCAGCAGAACAGGCAATCAGCCCCAGCATTTT.

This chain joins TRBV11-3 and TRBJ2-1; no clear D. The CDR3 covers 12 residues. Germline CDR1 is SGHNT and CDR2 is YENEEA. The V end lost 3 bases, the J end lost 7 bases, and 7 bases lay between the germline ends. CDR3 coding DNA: TGTGCCAGCAGCTTCTTGGGGAATGAGCAGTTCTTC. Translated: CASSFLGNEQFF.

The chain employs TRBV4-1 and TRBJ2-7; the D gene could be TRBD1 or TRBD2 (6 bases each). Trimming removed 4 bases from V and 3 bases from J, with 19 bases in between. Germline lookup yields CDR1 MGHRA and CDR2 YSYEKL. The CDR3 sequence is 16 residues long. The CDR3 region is CASSLEGGWESYEQYF. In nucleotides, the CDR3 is TGCGCCAGCAGCCTTGAAGGGGGGTGGGAGAGCTACGAGCAGTACTTC.

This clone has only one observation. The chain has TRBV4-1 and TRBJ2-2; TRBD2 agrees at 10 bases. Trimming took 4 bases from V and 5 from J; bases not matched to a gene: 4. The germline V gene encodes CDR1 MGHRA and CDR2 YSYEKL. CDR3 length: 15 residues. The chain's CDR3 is CASSPGLAPTGELFF. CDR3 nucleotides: TGCGCCAGCAGCCCGGGACTAGCGCCTACCGGGGAGCTGTTTTTT.

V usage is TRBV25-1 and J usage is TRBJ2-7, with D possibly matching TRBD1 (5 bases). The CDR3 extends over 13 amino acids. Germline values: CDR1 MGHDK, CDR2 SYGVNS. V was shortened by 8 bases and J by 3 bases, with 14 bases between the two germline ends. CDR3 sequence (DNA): TGTGCCAGCTCCAGGGAATCAGGCTACGAGCAGTACTTC. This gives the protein CASSRESGYEQYF.

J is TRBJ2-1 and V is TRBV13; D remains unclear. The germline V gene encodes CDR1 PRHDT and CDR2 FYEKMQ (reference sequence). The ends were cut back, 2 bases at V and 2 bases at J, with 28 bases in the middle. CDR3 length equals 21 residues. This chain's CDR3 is CASSLCLDMKLPLRTYNEQFF. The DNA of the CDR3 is TGTGCCAGCAGCTTATGCCTTGACATGAAGCTTCCCTTAAGGACCTACAATGAGCAGTTCTTC.

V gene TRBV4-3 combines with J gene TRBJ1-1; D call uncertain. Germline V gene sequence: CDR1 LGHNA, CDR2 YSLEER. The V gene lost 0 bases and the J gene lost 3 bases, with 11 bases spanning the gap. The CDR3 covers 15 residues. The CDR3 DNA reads TGCGCCAGCAGCCAAGATCCCCGAAAGGACACTGAAGCTTTCTTT. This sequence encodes CASSQDPRKDTEAFF.

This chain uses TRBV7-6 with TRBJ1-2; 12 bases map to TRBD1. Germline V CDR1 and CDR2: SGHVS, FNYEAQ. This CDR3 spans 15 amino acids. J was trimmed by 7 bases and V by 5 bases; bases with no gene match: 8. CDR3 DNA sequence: TGTGCCAGCAGCAGCTCCGGGACAGGGGGCCGTGGCTACACCTTC. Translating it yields CASSSSGTGGRGYTF.

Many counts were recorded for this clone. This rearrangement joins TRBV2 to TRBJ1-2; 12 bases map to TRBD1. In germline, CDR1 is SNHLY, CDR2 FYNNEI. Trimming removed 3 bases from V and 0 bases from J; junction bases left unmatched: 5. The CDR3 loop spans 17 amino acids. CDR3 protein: CASSDGTGGEANYGYTF. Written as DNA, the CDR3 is TGTGCCAGCAGTGACGGGACAGGGGGCGAAGCTAACTATGGCTACACCTTC. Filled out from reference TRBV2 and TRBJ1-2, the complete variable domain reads EPEVTQTPSHQVTQMGQEVILRCVPISNHLYFYWYRQILGQKVEFLVSFYNNEISEKSEIFDDQFSVERPDGSNFTLKIRSTKLEDSAMYFCASSDGTGGEANYGYTFGSGTRLTVV.

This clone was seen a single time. The CDR3 region has the DNA TGTGCCAGCAGCCAAGGAGCCACATTACCCTTCCTCTGGGCTGGAGACGAGCAGTACTTC. It codes for CASSQGATLPFLWAGDEQYF. The V call is TRBV14, the J call TRBJ2-7; D gene uncertain. Germline assignment: CDR1 SGHDN and CDR2 FVKESK. The CDR3 is made up of 20 amino acids. V was cut by 1 base and J by 5 bases, with 30 bases left in between.

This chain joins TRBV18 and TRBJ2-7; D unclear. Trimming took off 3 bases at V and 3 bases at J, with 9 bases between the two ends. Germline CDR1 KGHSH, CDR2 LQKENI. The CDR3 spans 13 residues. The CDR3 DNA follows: TGTGCCAGCTCACCCATCCCGGGCTACGAGCAGTACTTC. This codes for CASSPIPGYEQYF.

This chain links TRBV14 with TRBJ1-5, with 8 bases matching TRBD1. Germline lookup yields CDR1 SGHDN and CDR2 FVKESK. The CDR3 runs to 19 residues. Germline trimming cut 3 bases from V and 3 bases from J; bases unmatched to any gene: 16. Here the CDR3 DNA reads TGTGCCAGCAGCCAGGCAAAGGACAGGGAGGGGATTTACAATCAGCCCCAGCATTTT. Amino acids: CASSQAKDREGIYNQPQHF.

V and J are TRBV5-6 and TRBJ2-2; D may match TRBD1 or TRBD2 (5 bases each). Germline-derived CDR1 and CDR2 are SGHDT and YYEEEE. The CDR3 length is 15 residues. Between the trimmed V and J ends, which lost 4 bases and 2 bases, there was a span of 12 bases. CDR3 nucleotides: TGTGCCAGCAGCGACCGGGACGCCAACACCGGGGAGCTGTTTTTT. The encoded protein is CASSDRDANTGELFF.

The CDR3 region has the DNA TGTGCCAGCAGTGGTTTCGGGCAGCTTGGAAACACCATATATTTT. Translated, it gives CASSGFGQLGNTIYF. The chain joins TRBV2 to TRBJ1-3; D not resolved. The CDR3 loop spans 15 amino acids. CDR1 and CDR2 (germline): SNHLY, FYNNEI. The V end was cut by 4 bases, the J end by 3 bases, with 13 bases between.

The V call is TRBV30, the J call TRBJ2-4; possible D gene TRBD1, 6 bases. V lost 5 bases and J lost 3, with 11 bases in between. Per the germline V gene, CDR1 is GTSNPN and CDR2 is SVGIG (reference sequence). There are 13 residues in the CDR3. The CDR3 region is CAWVGQYKNIQYF. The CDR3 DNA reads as TGTGCCTGGGTCGGACAGTACAAAAACATTCAGTACTTC.

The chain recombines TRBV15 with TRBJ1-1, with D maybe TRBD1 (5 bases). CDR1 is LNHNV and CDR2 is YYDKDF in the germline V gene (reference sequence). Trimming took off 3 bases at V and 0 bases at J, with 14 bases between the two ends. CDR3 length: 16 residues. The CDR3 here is CATSSSTGPLNTEAFF. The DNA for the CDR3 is TGTGCCACCAGCAGCTCTACAGGCCCCCTGAACACTGAAGCTTTCTTT.

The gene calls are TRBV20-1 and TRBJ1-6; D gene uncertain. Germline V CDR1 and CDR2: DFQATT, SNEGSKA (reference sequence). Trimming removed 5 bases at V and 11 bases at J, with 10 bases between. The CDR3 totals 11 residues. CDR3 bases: TGCAGTGCTTCGATCCCCCCACCCCTCCACTTT. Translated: CSASIPPPLHF.

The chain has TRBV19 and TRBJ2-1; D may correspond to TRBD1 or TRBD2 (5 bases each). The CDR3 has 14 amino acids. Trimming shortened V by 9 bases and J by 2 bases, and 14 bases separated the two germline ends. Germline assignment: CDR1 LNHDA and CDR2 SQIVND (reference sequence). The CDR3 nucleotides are TGTGCCAGCTCCCTACGAGGGGCCTACAATGAGCAGTTCTTC. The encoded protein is CASSLRGAYNEQFF. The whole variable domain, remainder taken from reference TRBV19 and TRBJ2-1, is DGGITQSPKYLFRKEGQNVTLSCEQNLNHDAMYWYRQDPGQGLRLIYYSQIVNDFQKGDIAEGYSVSREKKESFPLTVTSAQKNPTAFYLCASSLRGAYNEQFFGPGTRLTVL.

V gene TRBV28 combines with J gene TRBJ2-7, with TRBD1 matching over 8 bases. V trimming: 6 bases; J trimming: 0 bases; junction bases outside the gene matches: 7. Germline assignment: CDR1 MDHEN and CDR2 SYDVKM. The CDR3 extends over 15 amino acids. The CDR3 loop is CASSGDRRISYEQYF. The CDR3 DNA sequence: TGTGCCAGCAGCGGGGACAGGCGTATCTCCTACGAGCAGTACTTC.